This T cell receptor (beta chain) was identified in a study of cytomegalovirus exposure and HLA in healthy donors. The PCR ran on 60 Vbeta and 13 Jbeta primers. Libraries were prepared by immunoSEQ multiplex PCR; TCRdb keeps only in-frame clonotypes and omits some of them. The sample records around 170,000 clones, 80% to 85% being singletons. Trimming left V 2 bases short and J 2 bases short, with 9 bases between. CDR1 and CDR2 from the germline V gene are MNHEY and SVGAGI. This CDR3 comprises 14 residues. This clone is a singleton in its sample. The chain recombines TRBV6-5 with TRBJ2-5, with D unresolved. The source is a woman under 30 in good health and CMV-seronegative. Sequencing was done on a sample of PBMCs. The CDR3 DNA follows: TGTGCCAGCAGTTACGGGCCGTTGCAAGAGACCCAGTACTTC. This encodes CASSYGPLQETQYF.